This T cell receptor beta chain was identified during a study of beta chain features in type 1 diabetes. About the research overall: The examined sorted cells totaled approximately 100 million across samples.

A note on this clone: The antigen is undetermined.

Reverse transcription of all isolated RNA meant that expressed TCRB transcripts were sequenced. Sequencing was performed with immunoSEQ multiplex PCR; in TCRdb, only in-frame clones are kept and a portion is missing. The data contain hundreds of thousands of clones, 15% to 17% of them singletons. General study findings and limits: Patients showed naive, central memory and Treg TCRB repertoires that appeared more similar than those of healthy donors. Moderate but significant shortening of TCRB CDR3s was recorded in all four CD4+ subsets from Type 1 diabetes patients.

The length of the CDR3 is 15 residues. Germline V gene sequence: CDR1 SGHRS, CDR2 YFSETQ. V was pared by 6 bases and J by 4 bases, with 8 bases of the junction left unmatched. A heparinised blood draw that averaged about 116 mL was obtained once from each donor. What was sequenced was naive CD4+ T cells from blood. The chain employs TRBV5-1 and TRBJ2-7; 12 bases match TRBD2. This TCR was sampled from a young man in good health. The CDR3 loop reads CASKRLAGAFYEQYF. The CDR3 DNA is TGCGCCAGCAAAAGACTAGCGGGAGCGTTTTACGAGCAGTACTTC.